Listed here are 16 T cell receptor beta chains from one sample, sequenced in a study of blood T cell repertoires in COVID-19. Method: immunoSEQ multiplex PCR; TCRdb's copy keeps in-frame clones and lacks some. Of 250,000 or so clones in the sample, over 80% were seen once. The sequenced material came from peripheral blood. These receptors came from a middle-aged woman who had recovered from COVID-19.

The chain employs TRBV28 and TRBJ1-6; D not resolved. The CDR3 extends over 15 amino acids. CDR1 and CDR2 from the germline V gene are MDHEN and SYDVKM. Trimming cost V 0 bases and J 7 bases, with 10 bases left between them. The CDR3 loop is CASSLWQAGNSPLHF. The DNA of the CDR3 is TGTGCCAGCAGTTTATGGCAGGCGGGGAATTCACCCCTCCACTTT.

V is TRBV10-2 and J is TRBJ1-2; 10 bases map to TRBD1. The CDR3 spans 14 residues. The V and J ends lost 3 bases and 5 bases, in that order; junction bases with no gene match: 3. Germline V lookup: CDR1 WSHSY, CDR2 SAAADI. The CDR3 loop is CASSDSDRGYGYTF. CDR3 sequence (DNA): TGCGCCAGCAGTGATTCGGACAGGGGGTATGGCTACACCTTC.

A single count supports this clone. The J gene is TRBJ1-6, the V gene TRBV25-1; tentatively, D is TRBD1 (6 bases). CDR1 is MGHDK, CDR2 SYGVNS, per germline. CDR3 length: 14 residues. The V end was cut by 2 bases, the J end by 4 bases, with 6 bases between. CDR3 region: CASSETGYNSPLHF. In DNA form, the CDR3 reads TGTGCCAGCAGTGAAACAGGGTATAATTCACCCCTCCACTTT.

The chain links TRBV2 to TRBJ2-3; 8 bases fit TRBD2. In germline, CDR1 is SNHLY, CDR2 FYNNEI. V trimming: 8 bases; J trimming: 5 bases; junction bases outside the gene matches: 6. CDR3 length: 13 amino acids. Here the CDR3 reads CASSSGYRDTQYF. The CDR3 DNA reads as TGTGCCAGCTCTAGCGGGTACCGAGATACGCAGTATTTT.

The CDR3 is CASSPRASGAYNEQFF. The CDR3 nucleotides are TGTGCCAGCAGCCCTCGGGCTAGCGGGGCGTACAATGAGCAGTTCTTC. The gene calls are TRBV9 and TRBJ2-1, with 9 bases fitting TRBD2. The CDR3 runs to 16 residues. Trimming at V came to 4 bases and at J to 4 bases, leaving 9 bases not matched to a gene. Germline CDR1 and CDR2: SGDLS and YYNGEE.

This clone was counted between two and nine times. This chain links TRBV28 with TRBJ2-7; 10 bases are a match to TRBD2. The germline gives CDR1 MDHEN, CDR2 SYDVKM. V was pared by 7 bases and J by 0 bases, with 3 bases of the junction left unmatched. The CDR3 extends over 14 amino acids. The CDR3 DNA is TGTGCCAGCACTAGCGGGGGTAGCTCCTACGAGCAGTACTTC. Protein: CASTSGGSSYEQYF.

J is TRBJ1-2 and V is TRBV6-6; D is uncertain. Germline V gives CDR1 MNHNY, CDR2 SVGAGI (reference sequence). Trimming shortened V by 2 bases and J by 3 bases, and 7 bases separated the two germline ends. The CDR3 consists of 13 residues. CDR3 sequence reads: CASSYVSDYGYTF. The DNA for the CDR3 is TGTGCCAGCAGTTACGTCTCCGACTATGGCTACACCTTC.

This clone was seen more than once but under ten times. The chain has TRBV19 and TRBJ1-1, with D possibly being TRBD1 (5 bases). Germline-derived CDR1 and CDR2 are LNHDA and SQIVND (reference sequence). There are 15 residues in the CDR3. V was trimmed by 7 bases and J by 0 bases, leaving 15 bases between them. The CDR3 reads CASNKWGGMNTEAFF. The CDR3 nucleotides read TGTGCCAGTAATAAGTGGGGGGGGATGAACACTGAAGCTTTCTTT.

This chain connects TRBV5-6 to TRBJ1-1, with D unresolved. V lost 4 bases to trimming and J lost 4 bases, with 8 bases between them. CDR1 is SGHDT and CDR2 is YYEEEE in the germline V gene. This CDR3 spans 12 amino acids. CDR3 loop: CASSPPGTEAFF. In DNA form, the CDR3 reads TGTGCCAGCAGCCCCCCGGGCACTGAAGCTTTCTTT.

This chain links TRBV2 with TRBJ1-2, with 7 bases fitting TRBD1. This CDR3 contains 16 residues. Germline-derived CDR1 and CDR2 are SNHLY and FYNNEI. Trimming took 4 bases from V and 6 from J; bases not matched to a gene: 14. DNA for the CDR3: TGTGCCAGCAGTGGATTAAAGTTGGGACAGATGAATGGCTACACCTTC. Translating gives CASSGLKLGQMNGYTF.

The chain has TRBV24-1 and TRBJ1-2, with TRBD1 matching 7 bases. With 4 bases clipped from V and 2 bases from J, the junction kept 3 bases outside the gene matches. This CDR3 has 14 residues. Germline lookup yields CDR1 KGHDR and CDR2 SFDVKD. Here the CDR3 DNA reads TGTGCCACCAGTGAGACAGGGCCGAACTATGGCTACACCTTC. Protein sequence: CATSETGPNYGYTF.

This clone was detected only once. The rearrangement uses TRBV5-1 and TRBJ2-6, with 12 bases fitting TRBD1. With V trimmed by 4 bases and J by 0 bases, 8 bases remained unmatched. Germline V CDR1 and CDR2: SGHRS, YFSETQ. CDR3 length: 19 residues. DNA of the CDR3: TGCGCCAGCAGCCCTGGGACAGGGGGCAGCCCCTCTGGGGCCAACGTCCTGACTTTC. Residues: CASSPGTGGSPSGANVLTF.

This chain connects TRBV20-1 to TRBJ2-3; possible D gene TRBD2, 5 bases. Germline V gives CDR1 DFQATT, CDR2 SNEGSKA (reference sequence). With 3 bases removed from V and 3 bases from J, the gap between germline ends came to 13 bases. The CDR3 spans 14 residues. The CDR3 protein is CSASPGFNTDTQYF. The CDR3, as DNA: TGCAGTGCTAGTCCGGGGTTTAATACAGATACGCAGTATTTT.

This rearrangement joins TRBV4-1 to TRBJ1-1; D unresolved. The germline V and J ends were trimmed by 0 bases and 4 bases, with 9 bases remaining between them. Germline CDR1 and CDR2: MGHRA and YSYEKL. The CDR3 totals 14 residues. The DNA for the CDR3 is TGCGCCAGCAGCCAAGAGGGCGGGGTCACTGAAGCTTTCTTT. This encodes CASSQEGGVTEAFF.

The table lists this clone with a few counts. The chain uses TRBV19 and TRBJ1-2; 8 bases fit TRBD1. The CDR3 has 13 amino acids. In germline, CDR1 is LNHDA, CDR2 SQIVND (reference sequence). V dropped 7 bases and J dropped 8; count of bases not matched to a gene: 9. The CDR3 bases are TGTGCCAGTAACAAGGACAGGGTAGGAGGCTACACCTTC. The encoded protein is CASNKDRVGGYTF.

The chain has TRBV7-6 and TRBJ1-6; the match to TRBD1 covers 8 bases. The CDR3 extends over 15 amino acids. J lost 4 bases, V lost 5 bases, and 4 bases had no gene match. The germline CDR1 and CDR2 sequences are SGHVS and FNYEAQ. The CDR3 coding sequence is TGTGCCAGCAGCCAACGACAGGGGTATAATTCACCCCTCCACTTT. Its translation: CASSQRQGYNSPLHF.